This T cell receptor (beta chain) is drawn from a study of identical twins. Broader study findings: The abundant beta clonotypes from cord blood had fewer insertions, and memory repertoires had none of this.

Note on this clonotype: The antigen is unknown.

CDR1 and CDR2 (germline): MNHNS, SASEGT. With 6 bases clipped from V and 7 bases from J, the junction kept 8 bases outside the gene matches. This CDR3 spans 17 amino acids. TCRdb reanalysed the 5' RACE reads using MiXCR and keeps one entry per CDR3 protein. The sample has about 890,000 distinct CDR3 sequences; 12% are singletons. The sample also formed part of further work on yellow fever vaccine responses in identical twins.

This receptor was identified in a young woman in good health. Specimen: PBMCs. The rearrangement links TRBV6-1 to TRBJ2-2; 16 bases map to TRBD2. The CDR3 coding sequence is TGTGCCAGCAGGCTGGGACTAGCGGGAGGGCCGGGCGGGGAGCTGTTTTTT. It yields the protein CASRLGLAGGPGGELFF.